The rows below give T cell receptor beta chains drawn from one sample of a study of cytomegalovirus exposure and HLA in healthy donors. The repertoire was sequenced with immunoSEQ multiplex PCR; TCRdb's copy has only in-frame clones and lacks some. The top ten clones hold more than 1.4% of a sample with fewer than 250,000 clones, more than 70% of them seen once. Input material: PBMCs. All receptors derive from a woman aged 18-29 years in good health and CMV-seronegative. CDR3s include the opening cysteine and the closing phenylalanine or tryptophan. The D gene is left open where the match is weak. Clone size is shown for a subset of rows, as once, few, many or a class of expanded clone.

d_gene	v_gene	abundance	j_gene	CDR3aa	CDR3nt
NA	TRBV6-6	NA	TRBJ1-2	CASRQDNYGYTF	TGTGCCAGCAGACAGGATAACTATGGCTACACCTTC
NA	TRBV5-1	NA	TRBJ2-7	CASSLPGETYEQYF	TGCGCCAGCAGCTTGCCGGGGGAAACCTACGAGCAGTACTTC
NA	TRBV6-4	NA	TRBJ2-6	CASSAAAGANVLTF	TGTGCCAGCAGTGCGGCAGCGGGGGCCAACGTCCTGACTTTC
NA	TRBV7-8	NA	TRBJ2-7	CASSLASGDGGYEQYF	TGTGCCAGCAGCTTAGCCTCGGGTGACGGAGGCTACGAGCAGTACTTC
NA	TRBV19	NA	TRBJ1-2	CASSIADRNYGYTF	TGTGCCAGTAGTATAGCAGACAGAAACTATGGCTACACCTTC
TRBD1	TRBV10-1	NA	TRBJ2-1	CASSESGGSYNEQFF	TGCGCCAGCAGTGAGTCAGGGGGCTCTTACAATGAGCAGTTCTTC
NA	TRBV6-6	NA	TRBJ1-3	CASSLGDNGNTIYF	TGTGCCAGCAGCTTAGGAGATAATGGAAACACCATATATTTT
NA	TRBV4-1	NA	TRBJ1-5	CASSGGSNQPQHF	TGCGCCAGCAGCGGGGGGAGCAATCAGCCCCAGCATTTT
NA	TRBV2	few	TRBJ1-2	CASRAQGSYTF	TGTGCCAGCAGGGCACAGGGCAGCTACACCTTC
TRBD1	TRBV10-3	few	TRBJ1-2	CAIRFNGQAYGYTF	TGTGCCATCAGGTTTAACGGACAGGCGTATGGCTACACCTTC
TRBD1	TRBV27	few	TRBJ1-2	CASSNWDRSHGYTF	TGTGCCAGCAGTAATTGGGACAGGTCGCATGGCTACACCTTC
TRBD1	TRBV6-6	NA	TRBJ1-5	CASSYSTGGGNQPQHF	TGTGCCAGCAGTTACTCGACAGGGGGCGGCAATCAGCCCCAGCATTTT
TRBD2	TRBV10-1	once	TRBJ2-2	CASSAVAGAGELFF	TGCGCCAGCAGTGCGGTAGCGGGAGCCGGGGAGCTGTTTTTT
NA	TRBV5-8	NA	TRBJ2-1	CASSLSRTRQALYNEQFF	TGTGCCAGCAGCTTGTCGCGTACTCGGCAGGCCCTATACAATGAGCAGTTCTTC
TRBD1	TRBV5-1	NA	TRBJ2-3	CASSFGQGGNRDTQYF	TGCGCCAGCAGCTTCGGACAGGGTGGAAATCGGGATACGCAGTATTTT
NA	TRBV19	NA	TRBJ1-1	CASTSMIGGKVKTEAFF	TGTGCCAGTACCTCAATGATCGGGGGGAAGGTTAAGACTGAAGCTTTCTTT
NA	TRBV15	NA	TRBJ1-2	CATSSTNYGYTF	TGTGCCACCAGCAGTACTAACTATGGCTACACCTTC
TRBD1	TRBV7-6	NA	TRBJ2-7	CASSPNRGTYEQYF	TGTGCCAGCAGCCCCAACAGGGGGACCTACGAGCAGTACTTC
NA	TRBV6-6	once	TRBJ2-5	CASSYRGDQETQYF	TGTGCCAGCAGTTACAGGGGTGACCAAGAGACCCAGTACTTC
NA	TRBV6-5	NA	TRBJ1-1	CASSYSPAGWGTEAFF	TGTGCCAGCAGTTACTCCCCCGCAGGGTGGGGCACTGAAGCTTTCTTT
NA	TRBV27	NA	TRBJ1-2	CASSRTGYGYTF	TGTGCCAGCAGCCGGACTGGATATGGCTACACCTTC
TRBD2	TRBV27	NA	TRBJ2-1	CASSGSGSGVGEQFF	TGTGCCAGCAGCGGTAGCGGGAGTGGGGTTGGAGAGCAGTTCTTC
NA	TRBV5-1	NA	TRBJ2-6	CASSSPYRSGANVLTF	TGCGCCAGCAGCTCTCCCTACAGGTCTGGGGCCAACGTCCTGACTTTC
NA	TRBV30	NA	TRBJ1-5	CAWSVRLLSRGSQPQHF	TGTGCCTGGAGTGTTCGACTTTTGTCCAGGGGTAGTCAGCCCCAGCATTTT
TRBD1	TRBV5-1	NA	TRBJ1-4	CASSNGQGVREKLFF	TGCGCCAGCAGTAATGGACAGGGGGTAAGGGAAAAACTGTTTTTT
NA	TRBV5-1	NA	TRBJ2-1	CASSSQEFLVNEQFF	TGCGCCAGCAGCTCACAGGAGTTTTTAGTAAATGAGCAGTTCTTC
TRBD1	TRBV6-1	NA	TRBJ1-2	CASSPRDRGIATF	TGTGCCAGCAGCCCTCGGGACAGGGGCATCGCGACCTTC
TRBD1	TRBV6-1	few	TRBJ1-6	CASSGAGTDSRPLHF	TGTGCCAGCAGTGGAGCCGGGACAGATAGTAGACCCCTCCACTTT
NA	TRBV30	NA	TRBJ1-6	CAWSRQRSSYNSPLHF	TGTGCCTGGAGTCGACAGCGTAGCTCCTATAATTCACCCCTCCACTTT
TRBD1	TRBV11-2	NA	TRBJ2-2	CASRKTGSNTGELFF	TGTGCCAGCAGGAAGACAGGGTCGAACACCGGGGAGCTGTTTTTT
TRBD2	TRBV9	once	TRBJ2-2	CASSVDSGALTGELFF	TGTGCCAGCAGCGTAGATAGCGGGGCCCTCACCGGGGAGCTGTTTTTT
TRBD1	TRBV30	NA	TRBJ1-2	CAWSWDRGYGYTF	TGTGCCTGGAGTTGGGACAGGGGCTATGGCTACACCTTC
NA	TRBV7-6	NA	TRBJ1-1	CASSLAHTTVDTEAFF	TGTGCCAGCAGCTTAGCGCACACTACGGTCGACACTGAAGCTTTCTTT
TRBD2	TRBV2	NA	TRBJ2-4	CASRAGTSGGEGAKNIQYF	TGTGCCAGCAGGGCCGGGACTAGCGGGGGGGAAGGAGCCAAAAACATTCAGTACTTC
NA	TRBV5-1	NA	TRBJ1-5	CASSLTGNQPQHF	TGCGCCAGCAGCCTAACAGGGAATCAGCCCCAGCATTTT